The rows below give T cell receptor beta chains drawn from one sample of a study of read filtering for tumor transcriptome and immune sequencing. TCRdb reanalysed the reads using MiXCR and keeps one entry per CDR3 protein. The sample holds 94,000 or so distinct CDR3 sequences, over 9% seen once. Sequencing was carried out using a population of CD138-negative cells sorted from bone marrow. All receptors derive from a donor at least 40 years old with multiple myeloma. CDR3s include the opening cysteine and the closing phenylalanine or tryptophan. The order of the fields is J gene, clone size, V gene, D gene, CDR3 protein, CDR3 DNA. D genes are given only for firm matches. Clone size, where shown, is once, few, many, or a class for clones that have expanded.

J: TRBJ2-7; size: many; V: TRBV12-3/TRBV12-4; D: NA; CDR3: CASRAGTSLYEQYF; DNA: TGTGCCAGCAGGGCCGGGACATCACTTTACGAGCAGTACTTC
J: TRBJ2-3; size: many; V: TRBV20-1; D: TRBD2; CDR3: CSARVAGGADTQYF; DNA: TGCAGTGCTAGAGTAGCGGGAGGGGCAGATACGCAGTATTTT
J: TRBJ2-1; size: many; V: TRBV3-1; D: NA; CDR3: CASSLPLGGPYNEQFF; DNA: TGTGCCAGCAGCCTCCCCTTGGGCGGCCCATACAATGAGCAGTTCTTC
J: TRBJ2-7; size: many; V: TRBV3-1; D: NA; CDR3: CASSQDVLGAVHEQYF; DNA: TGTGCCAGCAGCCAAGATGTCCTAGGGGCAGTCCACGAGCAGTACTTC
J: TRBJ2-2; size: many; V: TRBV20-1; D: NA; CDR3: CSARGVYGAGSNTGELFF; DNA: TGCAGTGCTAGAGGCGTATATGGGGCGGGATCGAACACCGGGGAGCTGTTTTTT
J: TRBJ2-5; size: NA; V: TRBV12-3/TRBV12-4; D: TRBD2; CDR3: CASSPPRGVKETQYF; DNA: TGTGCCAGCAGCCCCCCCCGGGGGGTTAAGGAGACCCAGTACTTC
J: TRBJ1-5; size: NA; V: TRBV19; D: NA; CDR3: CASSIDPGRPQHF; DNA: TGTGCCAGTAGTATAGATCCTGGTAGGCCTCAGCATTTT
J: TRBJ2-5; size: many; V: TRBV29-1; D: NA; CDR3: CSVDGLGQETQYF; DNA: TGCAGCGTTGACGGTCTGGGGCAAGAGACCCAGTACTTC
J: TRBJ2-2; size: many; V: TRBV11-3; D: NA; CDR3: CASSLVGDTGELFF; DNA: TGTGCCAGCAGCTTAGTAGGAGACACCGGGGAGCTGTTTTTT
J: TRBJ1-5; size: few; V: TRBV20-1; D: NA; CDR3: CSADALDLAQQPQHF; DNA: TGCAGTGCTGACGCCTTGGACCTCGCCCAACAGCCCCAGCATTTT
J: TRBJ1-1; size: many; V: TRBV7-9; D: NA; CDR3: CASSPRVQGGAFF; DNA: TGTGCCAGCAGCCCAAGGGTACAGGGAGGCGCTTTCTTT
J: TRBJ2-3; size: many; V: TRBV7-2; D: NA; CDR3: CASSLAGHTDTQYF; DNA: TGTGCCAGCAGCTTAGCGGGGCACACAGATACGCAGTATTTT
J: TRBJ1-5; size: once; V: TRBV20-1; D: TRBD1; CDR3: CSASRGLNQPLHF; DNA: TGCAGTGCTTCGAGGGGGCTCAATCAGCCCCTGCATTTT
J: TRBJ2-3; size: many; V: TRBV4-2; D: TRBD2; CDR3: CASSQDPSGRAGSADTQYF; DNA: TGTGCCAGCAGCCAAGATCCTAGCGGGAGGGCCGGAAGTGCAGATACGCAGTATTTT
J: TRBJ2-1; size: NA; V: TRBV19; D: TRBD1; CDR3: CASTLLAGTGHGMYNDQFF; DNA: TGTGCCAGTACGTTGTTAGCCGGGACAGGCCATGGCATGTACAATGATCAGTTCTTC
J: TRBJ1-3; size: many; V: TRBV7-2; D: NA; CDR3: CASSFSPDSGNTIYF; DNA: TGTGCCAGCAGCTTCTCACCAGACTCTGGAAACACCATATATTTT
J: TRBJ2-1; size: NA; V: TRBV2; D: TRBD1; CDR3: CASVGGQGYERVYNEQFF; DNA: TGTGCCAGCGTCGGAGGACAGGGGTATGAGCGGGTCTACAACGAGCAGTTCTTC
J: TRBJ2-3; size: many; V: TRBV2; D: NA; CDR3: CASSTDRGDTQYF; DNA: TGTGCCAGCAGTACCGACCGCGGAGATACGCAGTATTTT
J: TRBJ2-3; size: many; V: TRBV5-1; D: TRBD2; CDR3: CASSLALAGGTDTQYF; DNA: TGCGCCAGCAGCTTGGCACTAGCGGGAGGGACAGATACGCAGTATTTT
J: TRBJ1-2; size: many; V: TRBV30; D: TRBD1; CDR3: CAWSSQGVNGYTF; DNA: TGTGCCTGGAGTTCCCAGGGGGTGAATGGCTACACCTTC
J: TRBJ1-4; size: NA; V: TRBV14; D: NA; CDR3: CASSQREGAGEKLFF; DNA: TGTGCCAGCAGCCAACGGGAAGGGGCTGGGGAAAAACTGTTTTTT
J: TRBJ2-1; size: many; V: TRBV7-3; D: NA; CDR3: CASSPNQGHEQFF; DNA: TGTGCCAGCAGCCCTAATCAAGGGCATGAGCAGTTCTTC
J: TRBJ2-7; size: many; V: TRBV5-1; D: NA; CDR3: CASRALVDFAYEQYF; DNA: TGCGCCAGCCGGGCTCTAGTGGACTTCGCCTACGAGCAGTACTTC
J: TRBJ2-7; size: NA; V: TRBV28; D: TRBD2; CDR3: CASSSDGRGGEQYF; DNA: TGTGCCAGCAGTTCAGACGGGAGGGGAGGCGAGCAGTACTTC
J: TRBJ1-5; size: many; V: TRBV15; D: NA; CDR3: CATSVSRTGRQPQHF; DNA: TGTGCCACCTCAGTGAGTAGGACGGGACGTCAGCCCCAGCATTTT
J: TRBJ1-1; size: many; V: TRBV10-3; D: NA; CDR3: CAIRKQGSTEAFF; DNA: TGTGCCATCAGGAAACAGGGCTCCACTGAAGCTTTCTTT
J: TRBJ2-3; size: many; V: TRBV23-1; D: NA; CDR3: CASSQYRSTDTQYF; DNA: TGCGCCAGCAGTCAGTACAGAAGCACAGATACGCAGTATTTT
J: TRBJ2-1; size: many; V: TRBV6-2/TRBV6-3; D: TRBD2; CDR3: CASRGLAGVNEQFF; DNA: TGTGCCAGCAGGGGACTAGCGGGAGTTAATGAGCAGTTCTTC